What follows are 14 T cell receptor beta chains derived from one specimen sequenced in a study of T-cell memory formation after mild COVID-19. TCRdb processed the 5' RACE reads anew with MiXCR; each CDR3 protein has one entry. The profile shows 580,000 or so distinct CDR3 sequences, 17% of them singletons. What was sequenced was PBMCs or a T cell subset sorted from them (not recorded which). These receptor sequences come from an adult woman who had mild COVID-19 (a few samples of this study predate the infection). Cell type and time point are not known.

The chain uses TRBV5-4 and TRBJ2-1, with 13 bases aligning to TRBD2. V shed 0 bases and J 9 bases; nucleotides not matched to a gene: 3. Germline V gives CDR1 SGHNT, CDR2 YYREEE (reference sequence). The CDR3 has 15 residues. Here the CDR3 DNA reads TGTGCCAGCAGCTTGGGGACTAGCGGGGGAATTGAGCAGTTCTTC. Amino acids: CASSLGTSGGIEQFF.

This clonotype has just a few counts. The chain employs TRBV20-1 and TRBJ2-7, with TRBD2 matching over 10 bases. V shed 5 bases, J shed 4 bases, and the junction held 11 bases outside the gene matches. CDR3 length equals 15 residues. CDR1 and CDR2 (germline): DFQATT, SNEGSKA (reference sequence). CDR3: CSALPTTSGAYEQYF. The CDR3 nucleotides are TGCAGTGCTCTCCCGACTACTAGCGGGGCTTACGAGCAGTACTTC.

This clonotype was seen more than once but under ten times. The rearrangement joins TRBV6-2 or TRBV6-3 to TRBJ2-7; 7 bases match TRBD2. Germline CDR1 MNHEY, CDR2 SVGEGT. Trimming removed 6 bases from V and 1 base from J; junction bases left unmatched: 9. The CDR3 runs 15 residues. CDR3 loop: CASRGTTKYSYEQYF. CDR3 in DNA: TGTGCCAGCAGAGGGACTACTAAATATTCCTACGAGCAGTACTTC.

The V call is TRBV12-3 or TRBV12-4, the J call TRBJ1-6; no firm D call. The germline V and J ends were trimmed by 0 bases and 6 bases, with 3 bases remaining between them. This CDR3 comprises 13 residues. This CDR3 reads CASSLAPNSPLHF. The CDR3 DNA follows: TGTGCCAGCAGTTTAGCGCCTAATTCACCCCTCCACTTT.

The chain combines TRBV5-4 with TRBJ1-1, with 7 bases matching TRBD1. The CDR3 is made up of 15 amino acids. J lost 6 bases, V lost 0 bases, and 8 bases had no gene match. Germline V gene data show CDR1 as SGHNT and CDR2 as YYREEE (reference sequence). The CDR3 DNA sequence: TGTGCCAGCAGCTTGGTACAGGGGAATAGAGCTGAAGCTTTCTTT. Amino acid sequence: CASSLVQGNRAEAFF.

The V call is TRBV7-6, the J call TRBJ2-5, with D unclear. Germline-derived CDR1 and CDR2 are SGHVS and FNYEAQ. The germline V and J ends were trimmed by 2 bases and 7 bases, with 14 bases remaining between them. CDR3 length: 14 residues. CDR3 region: CASSLQLSLGTQYF. The CDR3 DNA follows: TGTGCCAGCAGCTTACAGCTGAGTCTGGGGACCCAGTACTTC.

The chain couples TRBV20-1 to TRBJ2-3, with D perhaps given as TRBD1 or TRBD2 (5 bases each). V lost 2 bases to trimming and J lost 5 bases, with 14 bases between them. CDR3 length equals 14 residues. Germline V gives CDR1 DFQATT, CDR2 SNEGSKA (reference sequence). The CDR3 is CSARLRQGRDTQYF. CDR3 nucleotides: TGCAGTGCTAGACTGAGGCAGGGACGAGATACGCAGTATTTT.

The rearrangement joins TRBV12-5 to TRBJ2-2; D is unclear. Looked up from germline, CDR1 is LGHNT and CDR2 is FRNRAP. The V end lost 6 bases, the J end lost 8 bases, and 7 bases lay between the germline ends. The CDR3 extends over 11 amino acids. This chain's CDR3 is CASGKAGELFF. The CDR3 DNA sequence: TGTGCTAGTGGAAAAGCAGGGGAGCTGTTTTTT.

The rearrangement links TRBV5-1 to TRBJ2-1, with D possibly being TRBD1 (6 bases). Germline-derived CDR1 and CDR2 are SGHRS and YFSETQ. The CDR3 contains 16 residues. Trimming took 4 bases from V and 5 from J, leaving 19 bases between them. CDR3 nucleotides: TGCGCCAGCAGCCCGGGGTACAGGGTCAGGGACAATGAGCAGTTCTTC. Translation gives CASSPGYRVRDNEQFF.

This rearrangement joins TRBV12-3 or TRBV12-4 to TRBJ1-1; D may be TRBD1 (6 bases). V dropped 6 bases and J dropped 1 base, with 15 bases sitting between them. CDR3 length: 15 amino acids. The CDR3 sequence: CASRANRDRNTEAFF. The CDR3 nucleotides are TGTGCCAGCAGGGCCAACAGGGACCGGAACACTGAAGCTTTCTTT.

This clonotype has a handful of counts. No DNA is shown, since the ends of the CDR3 on it are uncertain; the CDR3 is the one TCRdb lists. The rearrangement uses TRBV21-1 and TRBJ2-6; TRBD1 was called by the table and not checked on the DNA. TRBV21-1 is tagged as a pseudogene. From its first to its last residue, the CDR3 has 17 amino acids. CDR3 amino acids: CASSQDRVADGANVLTF.

This clonotype was observed a few times. V usage is TRBV30 and J usage is TRBJ1-4, with D tentatively TRBD1 (6 bases). Germline CDR1 is GTSNPN and CDR2 is SVGIG (reference sequence). The CDR3 extends over 12 amino acids. V shed 7 bases and J shed 4 bases, with 10 bases lying between them. The CDR3 loop reads CASRTVNEKLFF. CDR3 nucleotide sequence: TGTGCCTCGAGGACAGTTAATGAAAAACTGTTTTTT.

The chain links TRBV30 to TRBJ1-1; the match to TRBD1 covers 8 bases. The CDR3 extends over 13 amino acids. Germline V CDR1 and CDR2: GTSNPN, SVGIG (reference sequence). The trim removed 3 bases at V and 5 bases at J, leaving 5 bases unmatched. The CDR3: CAWSLDRGTEAFF. The CDR3 DNA reads as TGTGCCTGGAGCCTTGACAGGGGAACTGAAGCTTTCTTT.

The rearrangement links TRBV5-1 to TRBJ2-1; D remains unclear. With 5 bases removed from V and 1 base from J, the gap between germline ends came to 10 bases. CDR1 is SGHRS and CDR2 is YFSETQ in the germline V gene. The CDR3 sequence is 14 residues long. The CDR3 nucleotides read TGCGCCAGCAGAGAGCAGCCGTCCTACAATGAGCAGTTCTTC. Translated: CASREQPSYNEQFF.